The 9 T cell receptor beta chains below were found in one sample sequenced in a study of T cell responses to AZD1222 COVID-19 vaccine (dated by TCRdb to about 2021). The library was built by means of the immunoSEQ multiplex PCR assay. TCRdb took over this immuneACCESS table, retaining in-frame rearrangements with V and J assigned. Such tables are incomplete; in checked studies, under half of the missing clones stem from an unresolved V gene, and the remainder is unexplained. This sample holds about 70,000 clones; about 85% were observed only once. 20% of the sample is held by the ten biggest clonotypes. In light of the paper, this sample's time point label describes: baseline before first vaccination. The sample consisted of peripheral blood, taken on day 0 of AZD1222 vaccination. Source of these receptors: an adult in good health.

The chain carries TRBV10-3 and TRBJ2-7, with D perhaps TRBD1 (6 bases). Trimming took off 6 bases at V and 0 bases at J, with 12 bases between the two ends. Germline CDR1 and CDR2: ENHRY and SYGVKD. The CDR3 length is 14 residues. The CDR3 sequence is CAIRPGTRSYEQYF. Here the CDR3 DNA reads TGTGCCATCAGACCCGGGACACGCTCCTACGAGCAGTACTTC.

This clone occurred once. V usage is TRBV27 and J usage is TRBJ2-2, with D possibly TRBD2 on 5 matching bases. The CDR3 spans 14 residues. Trimming removed 6 bases at V and 6 bases at J, with 14 bases between. Germline V lookup: CDR1 MNHEY, CDR2 SMNVEV (reference sequence). The CDR3 loop reads CASRERRGSGELFF. As DNA, the CDR3 is TGTGCCAGCAGGGAGCGGCGAGGGTCCGGGGAGCTGTTTTTT.

The V and J genes are TRBV19 and TRBJ2-7; 11 bases align to TRBD2. Trimming at V came to 3 bases and at J to 3 bases, leaving 4 bases not matched to a gene. The germline CDR1 and CDR2 sequences are LNHDA and SQIVND (reference sequence). This CDR3 spans 15 amino acids. The DNA for the CDR3 is TGTGCCAGTAGTATGACTAGCGGGACCAACTACGAGCAGTACTTC. Translating it yields CASSMTSGTNYEQYF.

The chain recombines TRBV5-5 with TRBJ1-1; D ambiguous. The germline CDR1 and CDR2 sequences are SGHKS and YYEKEE (reference sequence). V lost 3 bases to trimming and J lost 0 bases, with 6 bases between them. The CDR3 loop spans 13 amino acids. The DNA for the CDR3 is TGTGCCAGCAGCTACGAAGTGAACACTGAAGCTTTCTTT. Its translation: CASSYEVNTEAFF.

This chain links TRBV6-2 or TRBV6-3 with TRBJ1-1; 7 bases fit TRBD1. Germline lookup yields CDR1 MNHEY and CDR2 SVGEGT. V lost 4 bases to trimming and J lost 10 bases; unmatched junction nucleotides: 9. This CDR3 has 13 amino acids. CDR3 DNA sequence: TGTGCCAGCAGTTCGGGACAGTCCTTCAGAGCTTTCTTT. Its protein product is CASSSGQSFRAFF.

This clone was detected once. The chain employs TRBV5-4 and TRBJ2-5; 10 bases are shared with TRBD2. J was trimmed by 3 bases and V by 3 bases; bases with no gene match: 8. The CDR3 is 16 amino acids. Germline V CDR1 and CDR2: SGHNT, YYREEE (reference sequence). The CDR3 protein is CASSSLAGVRKETQYF. As DNA, the CDR3 is TGTGCCAGCAGCTCCCTAGCGGGAGTTCGTAAAGAGACCCAGTACTTC.

The chain has TRBV27 and TRBJ1-2, with D maybe TRBD1 (5 bases). Trimming cost V 5 bases and J 6 bases, with 16 bases left between them. CDR1 and CDR2 from the germline V gene are MNHEY and SMNVEV (reference sequence). The CDR3 has 14 residues. Written as DNA, the CDR3 is TGTGCCAGCAGTCGTTGGGACGGAGGGGATGGCTACACCTTC. It specifies CASSRWDGGDGYTF.

V usage is TRBV18 and J usage is TRBJ1-1; D unclear. Germline CDR1 is KGHSH and CDR2 is LQKENI. This CDR3 is built from 13 residues. Trimming cost V 6 bases and J 1 base, with 9 bases left between them. The CDR3 reads CASSQDGNTEAFF. The CDR3 region has the DNA TGTGCCAGCTCGCAGGACGGGAACACTGAAGCTTTCTTT.

CDR3 sequence (DNA): TGTGCCAGCAGGAGGGGCCTAGGCTACGAGCAGTACTTC. It translates to CASRRGLGYEQYF. The chain carries TRBV2 and TRBJ2-7; perhaps D is TRBD1 or TRBD2 (5 bases each). From germline, CDR1 is SNHLY and CDR2 FYNNEI. The CDR3 runs 13 residues. V lost 6 bases, J lost 3 bases, and 12 bases lay in between.